A selection of T cell receptor beta chains follows, all from one sample in a study of regulatory T cells in long-lasting Graves disease. TCRdb ran MiXCR on the multiplex PCR reads and lists one entry per CDR3 protein. Of fewer than 400,000 distinct CDR3 sequences detected, over 15% appear once; the ten largest clones hold about 39%. The specimen was peripheral blood mononuclear cells (PBMCs), collected at new diagnosis, from a patient treated with antithyroid drugs. The receptor source for this set is a female donor with Graves disease. CDR3s include the opening cysteine and the closing phenylalanine or tryptophan. D genes are given only for firm matches. Clone size is shown for a subset of rows, as once, few, many or a class of expanded clone.

TRBV5-6,TRBJ1-1,16,.,many,TGTGCCAGCAGCTTGAAGGAGGTGGGGGCAGGCACTGAAGCTTTCTTT,CASSLKEVGAGTEAFF
TRBV11-2,TRBJ2-7,15,TRBD2,many,TGTGCCAGCAGCCACGGACTAGCGGAGACCTACGAGCAGTACTTC,CASSHGLAETYEQYF
TRBV24-1,TRBJ1-2,13,TRBD1,many,TGTGCCACCAGTGAGGAAGACAGGGTTGGCTACACCTTC,CATSEEDRVGYTF
TRBV9,TRBJ2-2,18,.,few,TGTGCCAGCAGCGTAGTGGGTCTCTTTGGGGGGCATGACGGGGAGCTGTTTTTT,CASSVVGLFGGHDGELFF
TRBV9,TRBJ2-1,14,TRBD2,many,TGTGCCAGCAGCGGTAGCGGGAGGGCCGGGGAGCAGTTCTTC,CASSGSGRAGEQFF
TRBV2,TRBJ2-1,14,.,many,TGTGCCGGGGACCGGGACAGTGGGGGGAATGAGCAGTTCTTC,CAGDRDSGGNEQFF
TRBV27,TRBJ2-2,14,TRBD2,many,TGTGCCAGCAGTTTTTGGGGGGGAGTGGGGGAGCTGTTTTTT,CASSFWGGVGELFF
TRBV3-1,TRBJ2-3,13,.,many,TGTGCCAGCAGCCACCCGGAAGGAGATACGCAGTATTTT,CASSHPEGDTQYF
TRBV20-1,TRBJ1-1,12,.,many,TGCAGTGCTAGAGTTGGTAGAACTGAAGCTTTCTTT,CSARVGRTEAFF
TRBV12-3/TRBV12-4,TRBJ2-3,16,.,many,TGTGCCAGCAGTTCACTCACTAGGTCTAGCACAGATACGCAGTATTTT,CASSSLTRSSTDTQYF
TRBV28,TRBJ2-7,14,.,few,TGTGCCAGCAGTCTCGGGACACAAACCTACGAGCAGTACTTC,CASSLGTQTYEQYF
TRBV11-3,TRBJ2-3,14,TRBD2,many,TGTGCCAGCGGACAGACACGGGGGGGAGATACGCAGTATTTT,CASGQTRGGDTQYF
TRBV12-5,TRBJ2-3,11,.,few,TGTGCTAGTGGCATATCCGATACGCAGTATTTT,CASGISDTQYF
TRBV7-2,TRBJ2-5,18,TRBD2,many,TGTGCCAGCAGCTTAGGATGGGGGACTAGCGGGATACAAGAGACCCAGTACTTC,CASSLGWGTSGIQETQYF
TRBV11-3,TRBJ2-3,16,.,many,TGTGCCAGCAGCGGACACAGGGTTGAGGGCACAGATACGCAGTATTTT,CASSGHRVEGTDTQYF
TRBV11-3,TRBJ2-1,17,.,.,TGTGCCAGCACCGAACGGGGACGGCCGAGCTCCTACAATGAGCAGTTCTTC,CASTERGRPSSYNEQFF
TRBV10-2,TRBJ2-3,14,TRBD2,many,TGCGCCAGCAGAAGCGGGACTAGCACAGATACGCAGTATTTT,CASRSGTSTDTQYF
TRBV28,TRBJ2-1,15,TRBD1,many,TGTGCCAGCAGTTCCCGGGACAGGGCCTACAATGAGCAGTTCTTC,CASSSRDRAYNEQFF
TRBV20-1,TRBJ1-2,14,TRBD1,.,TGCAGTGCTAGTTCCTTCGGGACAGTTGATGGCTACACCTTC,CSASSFGTVDGYTF
TRBV28,TRBJ1-3,14,.,many,TGTGCCAGCACTCCAGGGCTTTCTGGAAACACCATATATTTT,CASTPGLSGNTIYF
TRBV2,TRBJ1-6,15,.,.,TGTGCCAGCACCGAGGGTGCTCCGTCTAAGTCACCCCTCCACTTT,CASTEGAPSKSPLHF
TRBV9,TRBJ2-1,15,TRBD1,many,TGTGCCAGCAGCGGACAGGGTAGCTCCTACAATGAGCAGTTCTTC,CASSGQGSSYNEQFF
TRBV19,TRBJ2-3,15,.,many,TGTGCCAGTAGTATTAAGGGACCTAACACAGATACGCAGTATTTT,CASSIKGPNTDTQYF
TRBV29-1,TRBJ2-7,13,TRBD1,many,TGCAGCGTTGTGGGACAGGCCCCCTACGAGCAGTACTTC,CSVVGQAPYEQYF
TRBV19,TRBJ2-1,15,TRBD2,many,TGTGCCAGTAGCCTGGGAGGGTTCACCTACAATGAGCAGTTCTTC,CASSLGGFTYNEQFF
TRBV24-1,TRBJ2-1,16,TRBD2,many,TGTGCCACCAGTGATTTCGGACTAGCGTCCGACAATGAGCAGTTCTTC,CATSDFGLASDNEQFF
TRBV9,TRBJ2-3,13,TRBD2,many,TGTGCCAGCAGCGGTCGACTAGCGGGTACGCAGTATTTT,CASSGRLAGTQYF
TRBV7-6,TRBJ2-2,17,TRBD2,few,TGTGCCAGCAGCTTAAGGACTAGCGGGGTGTTTACCGGGGAGCTGTTTTTT,CASSLRTSGVFTGELFF
TRBV12-3/TRBV12-4,TRBJ2-7,14,.,few,TGTGCCAGCAGTTCGTCGGGCAGGCCCGACGAGCAGTACTTC,CASSSSGRPDEQYF
TRBV2,TRBJ2-2,15,TRBD2,.,TGTGCCAGCAACCGAGCGGGAGCGAACACCGGGGAGCTGTTTTTT,CASNRAGANTGELFF